This T cell receptor beta chain was sequenced in a study of blood T cell repertoires in COVID-19. About the study: The United States, Italy and Spain supplied acute and convalescent COVID-19 samples.

Only in-frame clones appear in the TCRdb table, and some are missing; sequencing was by immunoSEQ multiplex PCR. The top ten clones hold around 0.91% of a sample with some 410,000 clones, approximately 88% of them seen once. Participant age was roughly 18 to 89 years, and participants resided in about two dozen US areas. Each participant's cohort was designated according to participant-reported clinical history. CDR1 and CDR2 (germline): MNHEY, SMNVEV (reference sequence). V lost 4 bases to trimming and J lost 3 bases, with 5 bases between them. The CDR3 sequence is 12 residues long. The material sequenced was PBMCs or T cells enriched from blood (not recorded which). The sequence derives from a woman in her twenties or thirties with acute COVID-19. V and J are TRBV27 and TRBJ2-3; D gene uncertain. CDR3 sequence reads: CASSSRTDTQYF. The CDR3 nucleotides read TGTGCCAGCAGTTCTCGGACAGATACGCAGTATTTT.